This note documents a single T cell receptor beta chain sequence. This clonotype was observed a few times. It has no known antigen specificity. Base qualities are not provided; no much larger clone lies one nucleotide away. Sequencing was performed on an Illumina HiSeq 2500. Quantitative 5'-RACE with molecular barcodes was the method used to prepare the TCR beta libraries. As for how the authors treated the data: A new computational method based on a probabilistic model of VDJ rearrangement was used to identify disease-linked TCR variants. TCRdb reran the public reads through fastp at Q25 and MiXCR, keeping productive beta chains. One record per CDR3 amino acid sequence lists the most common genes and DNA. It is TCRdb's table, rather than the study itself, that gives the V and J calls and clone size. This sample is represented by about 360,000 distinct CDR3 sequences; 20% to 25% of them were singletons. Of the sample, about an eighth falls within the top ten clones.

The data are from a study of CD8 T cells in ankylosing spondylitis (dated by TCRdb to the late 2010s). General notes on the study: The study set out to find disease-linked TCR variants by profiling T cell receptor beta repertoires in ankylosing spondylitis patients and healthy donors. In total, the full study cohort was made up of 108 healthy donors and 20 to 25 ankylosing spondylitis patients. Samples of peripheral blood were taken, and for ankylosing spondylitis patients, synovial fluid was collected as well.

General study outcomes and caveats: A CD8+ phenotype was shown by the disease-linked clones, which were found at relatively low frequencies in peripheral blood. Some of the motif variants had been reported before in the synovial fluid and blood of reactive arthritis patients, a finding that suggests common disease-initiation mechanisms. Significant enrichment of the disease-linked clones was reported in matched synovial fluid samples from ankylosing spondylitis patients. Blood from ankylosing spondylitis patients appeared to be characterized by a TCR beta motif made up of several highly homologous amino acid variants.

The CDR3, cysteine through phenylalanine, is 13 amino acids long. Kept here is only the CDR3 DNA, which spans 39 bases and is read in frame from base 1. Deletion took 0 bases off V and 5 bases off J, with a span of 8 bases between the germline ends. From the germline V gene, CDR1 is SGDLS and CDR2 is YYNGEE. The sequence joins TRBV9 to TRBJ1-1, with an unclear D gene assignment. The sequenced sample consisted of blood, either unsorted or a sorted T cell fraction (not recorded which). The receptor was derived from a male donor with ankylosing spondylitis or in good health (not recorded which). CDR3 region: CASSVGYRTEAFF. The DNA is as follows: TGTGCCAGCAGCGTAGGGTATCGGACTGAAGCTTTCTTT.